This record covers a single T cell receptor (beta chain). The data are from a study of blood T cell repertoires in COVID-19. Profiled with immunoSEQ multiplex PCR; TCRdb holds only in-frame clones, not every one. The sample carries around 140,000 clones, more than 80% recorded once. Looked up from germline, CDR1 is SGHTA and CDR2 is FQGTGA. Trimming stripped 3 bases from V and 5 bases from J, with 14 bases between. This CDR3 region has 15 residues. The sequence was obtained from a human donor in a cohort sampled during active COVID-19. The specimen was peripheral blood. The gene calls are TRBV7-3 and TRBJ2-1, with TRBD2 as a possible D gene (6 bases). The CDR3 region has the DNA TGTGCCAGCAGCTTGTCGGCAGGAGGGAACAATGAGCAGTTCTTC. This sequence encodes CASSLSAGGNNEQFF.